The 26 T cell receptor beta chains given below trace back to one sample, sequenced in a study of blood T cell repertoires in COVID-19 (dated by TCRdb to about 2020). The method behind the library was the immunoSEQ multiplex PCR assay. TCRdb retrieved this table from immuneACCESS and kept in-frame rearrangements only. Not all clones are present; in checked studies, unresolved V genes account for under half, and no reason is known for the remainder. Counted in this sample were around 360,000 clones; more than 75% of them appeared once. Around 1.9% of the sample lies in the top ten. The specimen was PBMCs or T cells enriched from blood (not recorded which). Receptor source: a man aged 35-49 years in a cohort exposed to, infected with or recovered from COVID-19 (not recorded which).

CDR3 coding DNA: TGCAGTGCTAGTCCCCGACAGGGGGCTAACACCTTC. Translated, it gives CSASPRQGANTF. V usage is TRBV20-1 and J usage is TRBJ1-2; 10 bases line up with TRBD1. CDR1 DFQATT and CDR2 SNEGSKA come from the germline V gene (reference sequence). The V and J ends lost 3 bases and 12 bases, in that order; junction bases with no gene match: 7. The CDR3 sequence is 12 residues long.

This chain uses TRBV7-9 with TRBJ2-3; a possible D gene is TRBD2 (5 bases). The germline V gene encodes CDR1 SEHNR and CDR2 FQNEAQ (reference sequence). The CDR3 consists of 15 residues. V was cut by 2 bases and J by 2 bases, with 11 bases left in between. CDR3 coding DNA: TGTGCCAGCAGCTTAAACGGGGTTAACACAGATACGCAGTATTTT. Its protein product is CASSLNGVNTDTQYF. The variable domain in full, completed from reference TRBV7-9 and TRBJ2-3, reads DTGVSQNPRHKITKRGQNVTFRCDPISEHNRLYWYRQTLGQGPEFLTYFQNEAQLEKSRLLSDRFSAERPKGSFSTLEIQRTEQGDSAMYLCASSLNGVNTDTQYFGPGTRLTVL.

DNA for the CDR3: TGTGCCAGCAGCTTAGGACTAGCGGGAGGGCGGAACACCGGGGAGCTGTTTTTT. Amino acids: CASSLGLAGGRNTGELFF. The chain carries TRBV7-8 and TRBJ2-2; 14 bases match TRBD2. Germline V gene data show CDR1 as SGHVS and CDR2 as FQNEAQ. V was clipped by 1 base and J by 1 base; unmatched bases: 2. The CDR3 length is 18 residues.

This chain connects TRBV3-1 (or the pseudogene TRBV3-2) to TRBJ2-2; D possibly corresponds to TRBD2 (5 bases). CDR1 LGHDT and CDR2 YNNKEL come from the germline V gene (reference sequence). V was shortened by 8 bases and J by 4 bases, with 11 bases between the two germline ends. The CDR3 sequence is 13 residues long. DNA for the CDR3: TGTGCCAGCGGGAGAGGGCGCACCGGGGAGCTGTTTTTT. Residues: CASGRGRTGELFF.

The V gene is TRBV2, the J gene TRBJ2-1; 8 nucleotides align to TRBD1. Germline V CDR1 and CDR2: SNHLY, FYNNEI. With V trimmed by 6 bases and J by 7 bases, 5 bases remained unmatched. CDR3 size: 13 residues. CDR3: CASRMTGVNEQFF. In DNA form, the CDR3 reads TGTGCCAGCAGGATGACAGGGGTGAATGAGCAGTTCTTC.

This chain uses TRBV18 with TRBJ2-3, with D tentatively TRBD2 (5 bases). The CDR3 covers 15 residues. The V end was cut by 3 bases, the J end by 0 bases, with 10 bases between. Germline loops: CDR1 KGHSH, CDR2 LQKENI. The CDR3 bases are TGTGCCAGCTCACCCTGGGGAGCTAGCACAGATACGCAGTATTTT. Its protein product is CASSPWGASTDTQYF.

In regard to this clone: A junction boundary mismatches the germline segment, possibly from a read error. CDR3 amino acids: CASSIVGEASLLF. In DNA form, the CDR3 reads TGTGCCAGTAGTATAGTCGGAGAGGCTTCCCTCCTCTTC. This rearrangement joins TRBV19 to TRBJ2-1; no definite D call. Germline V CDR1 and CDR2: LNHDA, SQIVND (reference sequence). The CDR3 extends over 13 amino acids.

The gene calls are TRBV30 and TRBJ1-3, with 7 bases lining up with TRBD1. The CDR3 extends over 12 amino acids. Germline-derived CDR1 and CDR2 are GTSNPN and SVGIG (reference sequence). Trimming took 8 bases from V and 3 from J; bases not matched to a gene: 4. Written as DNA, the CDR3 is TGTGCCGAGGGGGCGTTTGGAAACACCATATATTTT. This translates into CAEGAFGNTIYF.

This clone was observed a single time. The chain carries TRBV7-8 and TRBJ2-3; 12 nucleotides match TRBD1. The CDR3 is 15 amino acids. CDR1 is SGHVS and CDR2 is FQNEAQ in the germline V gene. Unmatched junction bases numbered 2, after V lost 3 bases and J lost 4 bases. This chain's CDR3 is CASSFRDRGPDTQYF. The DNA for the CDR3 is TGTGCCAGCAGCTTTAGGGACAGGGGGCCAGATACGCAGTATTTT.

The CDR3 DNA reads as TGTGCCAGCAGTTTTCAGGGGGTAGATGGCTACACCTTC. It codes for CASSFQGVDGYTF. The gene calls are TRBV25-1 and TRBJ1-2; TRBD1 matches 7 bases. This CDR3 is built from 13 residues. V gave up 5 bases and J gave up 6 bases; unmatched junction bases: 6. Per germline, CDR1 MGHDK and CDR2 SYGVNS.

The chain recombines TRBV11-2 with TRBJ2-1, with 10 positions matching TRBD1. The CDR3 has 14 residues. Losses at the gene ends were 5 bases for V and 8 bases for J; bases not matched to a gene: 6. Germline assignment: CDR1 SGHAT and CDR2 FQNNGV. CDR3 bases: TGTGCCAGCAGCGCCGCGACAGGGGGCTATGAGCAGTTCTTC. Translating gives CASSAATGGYEQFF.

This sequence joins TRBV2 and TRBJ2-7; TRBD2 aligns across 12 bases. There are 15 residues in the CDR3. Germline V CDR1 and CDR2: SNHLY, FYNNEI. Germline trimming cut 6 bases from V and 2 bases from J; bases unmatched to any gene: 5. The CDR3 DNA follows: TGTGCCAGCAGAGCCCTAGCGGGAGGGCCCTACGAGCAGTACTTC. Its protein product is CASRALAGGPYEQYF.

This clone has more than one count but fewer than ten. The rearrangement uses TRBV28 and TRBJ1-5, with TRBD1 as a possible D gene (6 bases). The V and J ends lost 4 bases and 6 bases respectively, with 16 bases between them. Per germline, CDR1 MDHEN and CDR2 SYDVKM. The CDR3 is 15 amino acids. The CDR3 coding sequence is TGTGCCAGCAGTTCGCCAACAGGGAGGGCTCAGCCCCAGCATTTT. Encoded protein: CASSSPTGRAQPQHF.

CDR3 bases: TGTGCCAGCAGCATCTGGACAGGGGTGAACACTGAAGCTTTCTTT. As protein: CASSIWTGVNTEAFF. This chain joins TRBV5-6 and TRBJ1-1; the match to TRBD1 covers 9 bases. Germline V CDR1 and CDR2: SGHDT, YYEEEE. Trimming cost V 4 bases and J 0 bases; bases outside gene matches: 4. This CDR3 has 15 amino acids.

This sequence joins TRBV29-1 and TRBJ1-1; perhaps TRBD1 as D (5 bases). V gave up 7 bases and J gave up 0 bases, with 15 bases separating them. CDR1 and CDR2 (germline): SQVTM, ANQGSEA. This CDR3 has 14 amino acids. The CDR3 nucleotides read TGCAGCGCTGAGACAGCACCTATGAACACTGAAGCTTTCTTT. This gives the protein CSAETAPMNTEAFF.

This chain uses TRBV5-1 with TRBJ2-1; TRBD1 is a possible D gene (6 bases). CDR1 and CDR2 from the germline V gene are SGHRS and YFSETQ. The CDR3 covers 15 residues. Deletions cut 4 bases from V and 0 bases from J, with 11 bases between. Here the CDR3 DNA reads TGCGCCAGCAGCATCACAGGGAGCTCCTACAATGAGCAGTTCTTC. Translated: CASSITGSSYNEQFF.

The V gene is TRBV30, the J gene TRBJ2-1, with 11 bases aligning to TRBD2. The J segment lost 3 bases and the V segment lost 2 bases, leaving 3 bases of the junction unmatched. Germline assignment: CDR1 GTSNPN and CDR2 SVGIG (reference sequence). The CDR3 contains 15 residues. CDR3 nucleotide sequence: TGTGCCTGGAGTATGACTAGCGGGAACTACAATGAGCAGTTCTTC. Its translation is CAWSMTSGNYNEQFF.

This clone was seen a handful of times. The CDR3 loop reads CASSLSAGGLEGGMNTEAFF. For the CDR3, the DNA is TGTGCCAGCAGCTTAAGCGCCGGGGGTTTGGAAGGCGGAATGAACACTGAAGCTTTCTTT. The V and J genes are TRBV7-8 and TRBJ1-1, with D tentatively TRBD1 (5 bases). Germline CDR1 SGHVS, CDR2 FQNEAQ. The CDR3 consists of 20 residues. Trimming stripped 2 bases from V and 0 bases from J, with 25 bases between.

The chain carries TRBV15 and TRBJ2-7; 7 bases are a match to TRBD1. J lost 4 bases, V lost 1 base, and 7 bases had no gene match. Germline CDR1 and CDR2: LNHNV and YYDKDF (reference sequence). This CDR3 has 15 residues. This CDR3 reads CATSRGGGEGYEQYF. CDR3 nucleotide sequence: TGTGCCACCAGCAGAGGAGGGGGCGAGGGGTACGAGCAGTACTTC.

This clone was detected a few times. Here the CDR3 DNA reads TGTGCCAGCAGCTTACGGGGAGTTAACGGGGAGCTGTTTTTT. Translating gives CASSLRGVNGELFF. The genes are TRBV5-4 and TRBJ2-2, with TRBD2 as a possible D gene (5 bases). Germline CDR1 and CDR2: SGHNT and YYREEE (reference sequence). V gave up 2 bases and J gave up 7 bases, with 12 bases separating them. This CDR3 region has 14 residues.

This clone was observed a few times. The CDR3 sequence is CASSVGTSGNTIYF. Here the CDR3 DNA reads TGCGCCAGCAGCGTGGGGACATCTGGAAACACCATATATTTT. V gene TRBV5-1 combines with J gene TRBJ1-3; possibly TRBD1 for D (6 bases). The CDR3 length is 14 residues. Germline loops: CDR1 SGHRS, CDR2 YFSETQ. The V and J ends lost 4 bases and 1 base respectively, with 9 bases between them.

This rearrangement joins TRBV30 to TRBJ1-5, with 9 bases fitting TRBD1. Germline V gene sequence: CDR1 GTSNPN, CDR2 SVGIG (reference sequence). The CDR3 is 15 amino acids. The trim removed 1 base at V and 5 bases at J, leaving 6 bases unmatched. In nucleotides, the CDR3 is TGTGCCTGGAGTGCTACGGACAGGGGTCATCAGCCCCAGCATTTT. Protein: CAWSATDRGHQPQHF.

DNA for the CDR3: TGTGCCAGCAGTGAAGGGCAGGGCTGGTTCCTGTTTTTT. This encodes CASSEGQGWFLFF. The chain combines TRBV6-1 with TRBJ1-4; perhaps TRBD1 as D (5 bases). The V gene lost 1 base and the J gene lost 14 bases, with 14 bases spanning the gap. CDR1 is MNHNS, CDR2 SASEGT, per germline. This CDR3 is 13 amino acids long.

This chain uses TRBV5-4 with TRBJ2-5; 10 bases fit TRBD2. The CDR3 has 15 residues. V shed 3 bases and J 5 bases; nucleotides not matched to a gene: 7. The germline V gene has CDR1 SGHNT and CDR2 YYREEE (reference sequence). CDR3 amino acids: CASSSQAGGTETQYF. The CDR3 bases are TGTGCCAGCAGCTCTCAAGCGGGAGGGACGGAGACCCAGTACTTC.

In its sample, this clone was seen a few times. The chain joins TRBV29-1 to TRBJ2-6, with D unresolved. Germline assignment: CDR1 SQVTM and CDR2 ANQGSEA. Trimming pared 5 bases from V and 0 bases from J, leaving 14 bases between. The CDR3 sequence is 16 residues long. Here the CDR3 reads CSVLNYVNSGANVLTF. The CDR3 DNA sequence: TGCAGCGTTTTAAACTATGTTAACTCTGGGGCCAACGTCCTGACTTTC.

A single count supports this clone. The chain couples TRBV28 to TRBJ2-7; 9 positions match TRBD1. Per germline, CDR1 MDHEN and CDR2 SYDVKM. CDR3 length equals 14 residues. The V and J ends lost 5 bases and 5 bases, in that order; junction bases with no gene match: 7. DNA for the CDR3: TGTGCCAGCAGTACTACGGACAGGGGCAACGAGCAGTACTTC. Its translation: CASSTTDRGNEQYF.